The clone carrying this TCR beta chain was observed a single time. Its antigen remains unidentified. Treatment indicated: roughly 18 received Ad26.COV2.S at low or high dose, single or two shots; 5 received placebo; per-sample allocation not given. Sampling was done on day 63 after the first vaccine or placebo injection. The donor's status was that of an adult aged 18-55 years in Boston. Clones were read by immunoSEQ multiplex PCR, and TCRdb kept only the in-frame ones, dropping some. Here the sample spans roughly 330,000 clones, 75% to 90% being singletons. The data belong to a study of Ad26.COV2.S vaccination and SARS-CoV-2 variants. Across the whole study: Enrolled in COV1001, the donor was in the Ad26.COV2.S trial arm, which received the vaccine. General study results and limits: The TCR-based breadth and depth measures might underestimate overall T cell responses. Substantial response breadth was reportedly seen for spike-specific CD8+ and CD4+ T cells after vaccination.

The CDR3 has 16 amino acids. V lost 2 bases, J lost 1 base, and 5 bases stayed unmatched. Germline V gives CDR1 SGHVS, CDR2 FQNEAQ. Sequencing was performed on peripheral blood, taken in a trial of Ad26.COV2.S vaccine versus placebo. This clonotype originated in a person between 18 and 65 years old who received the Ad26.COV2.S COVID-19 vaccine or a placebo. This chain uses TRBV7-8 with TRBJ1-1, with TRBD1 matching over 9 bases. In nucleotides, the CDR3 is TGTGCCAGCAGCTTAACCCCGGACAGGGGGAACACTGAAGCTTTCTTT. Amino acid sequence: CASSLTPDRGNTEAFF.